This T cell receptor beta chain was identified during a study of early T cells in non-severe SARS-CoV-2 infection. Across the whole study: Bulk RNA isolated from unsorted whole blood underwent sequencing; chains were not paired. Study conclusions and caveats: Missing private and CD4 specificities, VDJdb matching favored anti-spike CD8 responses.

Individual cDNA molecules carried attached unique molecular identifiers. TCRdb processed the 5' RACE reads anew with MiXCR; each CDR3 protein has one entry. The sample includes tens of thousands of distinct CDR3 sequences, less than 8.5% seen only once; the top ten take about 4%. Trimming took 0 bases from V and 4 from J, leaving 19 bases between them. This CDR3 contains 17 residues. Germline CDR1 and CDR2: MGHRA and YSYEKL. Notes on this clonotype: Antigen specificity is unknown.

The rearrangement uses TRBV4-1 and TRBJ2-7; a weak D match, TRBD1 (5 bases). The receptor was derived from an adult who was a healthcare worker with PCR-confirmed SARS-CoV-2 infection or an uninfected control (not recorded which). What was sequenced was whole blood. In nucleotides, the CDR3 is TGCGCCAGCAGCCAAGAAGGTCCAGACAGCCTTTCTTACGAGCAGTACTTC. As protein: CASSQEGPDSLSYEQYF.